The 16 T cell receptor beta chains presented below share a single source sample, sequenced in a study of chemoradiotherapy in HPV16-positive cancers. This table comes from immunoSEQ multiplex PCR, and its TCRdb copy is limited to in-frame clones, with some not included. The repertoire holds under 35,000 clones, with 88% as singletons. This material consisted of blood, taken from a patient who underwent chemoradiotherapy. The receptors stem from a human donor with HPV-associated anogenital cancer.

V usage is TRBV11-2 and J usage is TRBJ2-1; 14 nucleotides line up with TRBD2. Germline-derived CDR1 and CDR2 are SGHAT and FQNNGV. The CDR3 consists of 19 residues. Trimming took 5 bases from V and 9 from J; bases not matched to a gene: 18. In DNA form, the CDR3 reads TGTGCCAGCAGCAGAGACCGTCCGGGGACTAGCGGGAGTACGGGTGAGCAGTTCTTC. This sequence encodes CASSRDRPGTSGSTGEQFF.

The chain combines TRBV7-2 with TRBJ1-1, with unresolved D. The CDR3 sequence is 13 residues long. V lost 4 bases and J lost 9, with 15 bases in between. Looked up from germline, CDR1 is SGHTA and CDR2 is FQGNSA. CDR3 coding DNA: TGTGCCAGCAGCTCCACTACCGGATCCCAAGCTTTCTTT. It yields the protein CASSSTTGSQAFF.

The CDR3 DNA reads TGTGCCAGCAGTGAAGGGTCGCGGACGGAGACCCAGTACTTC. Residues: CASSEGSRTETQYF. The genes are TRBV6-1 and TRBJ2-5; the D is unclear. The V end lost 1 base, the J end lost 5 bases, and 11 bases lay between the germline ends. Per germline, CDR1 MNHNS and CDR2 SASEGT. This CDR3 region has 14 residues.

The rearrangement joins TRBV4-1 to TRBJ1-6; possibly TRBD1 for D (5 bases). This CDR3 is 16 amino acids long. Trimming pared 5 bases from V and 14 bases from J, leaving 25 bases between. CDR1 and CDR2 from the germline V gene are MGHRA and YSYEKL. Written as DNA, the CDR3 is TGCGCCAGCAGCAATACGCGACAGAAAGATTCATGGGCCCTCCACTTT. Its translation: CASSNTRQKDSWALHF.

The rearrangement links TRBV27 to TRBJ2-7, with TRBD1 identical over 7 bases. Germline V gene data show CDR1 as MNHEY and CDR2 as SMNVEV (reference sequence). The ends lost 7 bases at V and 9 bases at J; junction bases unmatched: 18. This CDR3 comprises 15 residues. CDR3 residues: CASNHGQDYLRGQYF. CDR3 nucleotides: TGTGCCAGCAATCATGGACAGGATTACCTACGAGGGCAGTACTTC.

In this sample, this clone turned up a few times. V is TRBV5-1 and J is TRBJ2-7; perhaps TRBD1 as D (5 bases). The germline CDR1 and CDR2 sequences are SGHRS and YFSETQ. The V end was cut by 5 bases, the J end by 0 bases, with 18 bases between. CDR3 length: 16 amino acids. The CDR3 DNA sequence: TGCGCCAGCAGTCCATGGCCCCACAGGAGCTCCTACGAGCAGTACTTC. Protein: CASSPWPHRSSYEQYF.

This clone came up a few times. The genes are TRBV5-1 and TRBJ2-5, with 7 positions matching TRBD1. Germline V gene lookup returns CDR1 SGHRS and CDR2 YFSETQ. V dropped 1 base and J dropped 2; count of bases not matched to a gene: 11. This CDR3 region has 17 residues. This chain's CDR3 is CASSLYTIPGGQETQYF. The CDR3, as DNA: TGCGCCAGCAGCTTGTATACGATTCCAGGGGGACAAGAGACCCAGTACTTC.

This clone showed up just a few times. The chain employs TRBV18 and TRBJ2-3, with 7 bases identical to TRBD2. Germline V gene data show CDR1 as KGHSH and CDR2 as LQKENI. V gave up 2 bases and J gave up 4 bases; unmatched junction bases: 6. There are 15 residues in the CDR3. CDR3 DNA sequence: TGTGCCAGCTCACCATTCGCGGGAGAAGCAGATACGCAGTATTTT. Protein sequence: CASSPFAGEADTQYF. Using reference TRBV18 and TRBJ2-3 for the parts outside the CDR3, the full variable domain is NAGVMQNPRHLVRRRGQEARLRCSPMKGHSHVYWYRQLPEEGLKFMVYLQKENIIDESGMPKERFSAEFPKEGPSILRIQQVVRGDSAAYFCASSPFAGEADTQYFGPGTRLTVL.

V usage is TRBV13 and J usage is TRBJ2-1; a possible D gene is TRBD1 (6 bases). CDR3 length: 15 residues. Deletions cut 4 bases from V and 0 bases from J, with 10 bases between. CDR1 PRHDT and CDR2 FYEKMQ come from the germline V gene (reference sequence). This CDR3 is CASSSGALSYNEQFF. CDR3 nucleotide sequence: TGTGCCAGCAGCTCAGGGGCCCTCTCCTACAATGAGCAGTTCTTC.

CDR3 sequence (DNA): TGTGCCAGCAGCTGGGGGGGGGCTAACACAGATACGCAGTATTTT. Its protein is CASSWGGANTDTQYF. The chain couples TRBV4-2 to TRBJ2-3; a possible D gene is TRBD2 (7 bases). CDR3 size: 15 residues. Per germline, CDR1 LGHNA and CDR2 YNFKEQ. Between the trimmed V and J ends, which lost 5 bases and 2 bases, there was a span of 14 bases.

This chain joins TRBV18 and TRBJ2-5; D is unresolved. The V end was cut by 6 bases, the J end by 7 bases, with 9 bases between. Germline CDR1 reads KGHSH; CDR2 reads LQKENI. The CDR3 is made up of 11 amino acids. CDR3 bases: TGTGCCAGCTCTGACCTGGGGACCCAGTACTTC. It translates to CASSDLGTQYF. Full variable domain (remainder filled in from reference TRBV18 and TRBJ2-5): NAGVMQNPRHLVRRRGQEARLRCSPMKGHSHVYWYRQLPEEGLKFMVYLQKENIIDESGMPKERFSAEFPKEGPSILRIQQVVRGDSAAYFCASSDLGTQYFGPGTRLLVL.

The chain combines TRBV18 with TRBJ1-5; 7 nucleotides line up with TRBD1. The CDR3 length is 15 residues. V shed 3 bases and J 7 bases; nucleotides not matched to a gene: 9. Germline values: CDR1 KGHSH, CDR2 LQKENI. The CDR3 nucleotides are TGTGCCAGCTCACCTGCCCCGACAGGGTACCAGCCCCAGCATTTT. This encodes CASSPAPTGYQPQHF. The whole variable domain, filled in from reference TRBV18 and TRBJ1-5, reads NAGVMQNPRHLVRRRGQEARLRCSPMKGHSHVYWYRQLPEEGLKFMVYLQKENIIDESGMPKERFSAEFPKEGPSILRIQQVVRGDSAAYFCASSPAPTGYQPQHFGDGTRLSIL.

The chain links TRBV6-1 to TRBJ1-5; TRBD1 is a possible D gene (5 bases). Trimming shortened V by 1 base and J by 2 bases, and 12 bases separated the two germline ends. The CDR3 consists of 16 residues. Per the germline V gene, CDR1 is MNHNS and CDR2 is SASEGT. The DNA for the CDR3 is TGTGCCAGCAGTGAAGTGGGGGGGAGTCGCAATCAGCCCCAGCATTTT. Protein: CASSEVGGSRNQPQHF.

CDR3: CASSHAGTENSPLHF. For the CDR3, the DNA is TGTGCCAGCAGCCATGCCGGGACAGAAAATTCACCCCTCCACTTT. This chain joins TRBV4-2 and TRBJ1-6; 7 positions match TRBD1. The J segment lost 7 bases and the V segment lost 3 bases, leaving 6 bases of the junction unmatched. CDR3 length: 15 residues. Germline CDR1 reads LGHNA; CDR2 reads YNFKEQ.

This clone was observed a few times. V gene TRBV10-3 combines with J gene TRBJ1-3; possible D gene TRBD1, 5 bases. This CDR3 is 13 amino acids long. Germline CDR1 ENHRY, CDR2 SYGVKD. V shed 8 bases and J shed 3 bases, with 11 bases lying between them. The CDR3 DNA reads TGTGCCATCTCGAGCCAGGGTGGAAACACCATATATTTT. Its translation: CAISSQGGNTIYF.

The chain carries TRBV9 and TRBJ1-4, with D unclear. This CDR3 has 12 amino acids. V lost 4 bases and J 7 bases, leaving 8 bases between the germline ends. Germline assignment: CDR1 SGDLS and CDR2 YYNGEE. The CDR3 is CASSLRGEKLFF. CDR3 DNA sequence: TGTGCCAGCAGCTTGCGGGGTGAAAAACTGTTTTTT.